The TCR beta chain under discussion was sequenced for a study of lung T cells in sarcoidosis with Löfgren's syndrome. Study details: Analyses focused on Löfgren's syndrome patients.

This clonotype was recorded at least ten times. Its antigen is unknown. Study results and caveats: Sarcoidosis antigen recognition was only suggested, antigen unidentified. TRAV12-1 and TRBV2 were reportedly most expanded in Löfgren's patients.

This CDR3 is 14 amino acids long. Trimming shortened V by 1 base and J by 2 bases, and 6 bases separated the two germline ends. Via MiXCR, TCRdb re-called the reads, giving one row per CDR3 protein. The data contain 8,000 to 10,000 distinct CDR3 sequences, roughly 20% of them singletons. Sequences were obtained from CD4+ T cells from bronchoalveolar lavage fluid. The clonotype originates from a human donor with sarcoidosis (Löfgren's syndrome or another form), or a control subject (not recorded which). The chain combines TRBV12-3 or TRBV12-4 with TRBJ2-1; D is undetermined. The CDR3 nucleotides are TGTGCCAGCAGTTTAGTTGTCGCCTACAATGAGCAGTTCTTC. Protein sequence: CASSLVVAYNEQFF.